Below, 3 T cell receptor beta chains from the same sample are listed, as sequenced in a study of identical twins. TCRdb fed the 5' RACE reads into MiXCR, producing one record per CDR3 protein. The repertoire has about 250,000 distinct CDR3 sequences, 7% to 8.5% of them found once; the top ten carry around 5.4%. The same sample was also used in a study of yellow fever vaccine responses in identical twins.

The material sequenced was CD8+ T cells sorted from blood. These receptors were collected from a woman between 18 and 29 years old in good health.

This clonotype occurred many times. J is TRBJ2-2 and V is TRBV28; D remains ambiguous. Germline V gene sequence: CDR1 MDHEN, CDR2 SYDVKM. There are 15 residues in the CDR3. V lost 1 base and J lost 1, with 7 bases in between. The CDR3 region has the DNA TGTGCCAGCAGTTTATTGTCGGGGAACACCGGGGAGCTGTTTTTT. This gives the protein CASSLLSGNTGELFF.

This clonotype turned up a few times. This chain uses TRBV20-1 with TRBJ2-1; 8 nucleotides match TRBD2. The CDR3 is 14 amino acids. CDR1 is DFQATT and CDR2 is SNEGSKA in the germline V gene (reference sequence). The V segment lost 1 base and the J segment 8 bases; nucleotides outside the gene matches: 7. CDR3 region: CSARGASGWDEQFF. In nucleotides, the CDR3 is TGCAGTGCTAGAGGGGCTAGCGGGTGGGATGAGCAGTTCTTC.

V usage is TRBV29-1 and J usage is TRBJ1-1; D unclear. This CDR3 spans 12 amino acids. Germline V CDR1 and CDR2: SQVTM, ANQGSEA. The V and J ends lost 4 bases and 1 base respectively, with 7 bases between them. CDR3 sequence reads: CSVVGPNTEAFF. The CDR3 bases are TGCAGCGTTGTTGGACCGAACACTGAAGCTTTCTTT. Variable domain in full (rest from reference TRBV29-1 and TRBJ1-1): SAVISQKPSRDICQRGTSLTIQCQVDSQVTMMFWYRQQPGQSLTLIATANQGSEATYESGFVIDKFPISRPNLTFSTLTVSNMSPEDSSIYLCSVVGPNTEAFFGQGTRLTVV.